Shown below are 27 T cell receptor beta chains from a single sample sequenced in a study of cytomegalovirus exposure and HLA in healthy donors. Both 60 Vbeta primers and 13 Jbeta primers went into the PCR. Data came from immunoSEQ multiplex PCR; TCRdb stores just in-frame clones and leaves some out. The sample holds approximately 190,000 clones, 82% seen once. Sequencing input: PBMCs. These receptors originate from a boy aged 2 to 9 in good health and CMV-seronegative.

CDR3 residues: CASSSTGNSPLHF. CDR3 sequence (DNA): TGTGCCAGCAGCTCGACGGGTAATTCACCCCTCCACTTT. The genes are TRBV7-3 and TRBJ1-6; unclear D gene. This CDR3 has 13 residues. V was shortened by 4 bases and J by 6 bases, with 7 bases between the two germline ends. Per the germline V gene, CDR1 is SGHTA and CDR2 is FQGTGA.

This clone turned up a few times. J is TRBJ1-1 and V is TRBV5-4; a weak D match, TRBD1 (5 bases). Per germline, CDR1 SGHNT and CDR2 YYREEE (reference sequence). V lost 4 bases, J lost 6 bases, and 10 bases lay in between. The length of the CDR3 is 12 residues. CDR3 sequence (DNA): TGTGCCAGCAGCGGAACAGGACCTGAAGCTTTCTTT. Translated, it gives CASSGTGPEAFF.

The rearrangement joins TRBV6-5 to TRBJ2-7, with TRBD1 matching 7 bases. The CDR3 extends over 15 amino acids. Germline values: CDR1 MNHEY, CDR2 SVGAGI. The V and J ends lost 6 bases and 0 bases, in that order; junction bases with no gene match: 8. The CDR3 DNA reads TGTGCCAGCAGGCCATCCGGGACAGCCTCCTACGAGCAGTACTTC. This encodes CASRPSGTASYEQYF.

The chain couples TRBV7-9 to TRBJ2-1; maybe TRBD2 (5 bases). Trimming removed 7 bases at V and 0 bases at J, with 13 bases between. The CDR3 is 15 residues long. From germline, CDR1 is SEHNR and CDR2 FQNEAQ (reference sequence). Here the CDR3 reads CASTSPGSSYNEQFF. The CDR3 DNA follows: TGTGCCAGCACGTCACCGGGGAGCTCCTACAATGAGCAGTTCTTC.

As regards this clone: A junction boundary mismatches the germline segment, possibly from a read error. The chain combines TRBV7-7 with TRBJ2-1; maybe TRBD1 (6 bases). CDR3 length: 14 residues. The germline V gene encodes CDR1 SSHAT and CDR2 FNYEAQ (reference sequence). CDR3 protein: CASSSRDGGDEQFF. The CDR3 DNA reads as TGTGCTAGCAGCTCCCGAGATGGGGGCGATGAGCAGTTCTTC.

CDR3 DNA sequence: TGTGCCAGCTCACCAGCCGAGCGGCCCTGGGGAGGCTACACCTTC. Translated: CASSPAERPWGGYTF. This chain connects TRBV18 to TRBJ1-2; D not certain. V was clipped by 2 bases and J by 8 bases, with 18 bases between them. Germline V gene data show CDR1 as KGHSH and CDR2 as LQKENI. This CDR3 spans 15 amino acids.

V usage is TRBV4-1 and J usage is TRBJ2-7, with 10 bases lining up with TRBD1. Losses at the gene ends were 1 base for V and 2 bases for J; bases not matched to a gene: 2. CDR1 MGHRA and CDR2 YSYEKL come from the germline V gene. This CDR3 contains 15 residues. The CDR3 region has the DNA TGCGCCAGCAGCCAAGGCGACAGGGGGCCCTACGAGCAGTACTTC. This gives the protein CASSQGDRGPYEQYF.

The chain links TRBV29-1 to TRBJ2-7; D might be TRBD1 (6 bases). The CDR3 covers 15 residues. Trimming took 2 bases from V and 5 from J, leaving 19 bases between them. CDR1 and CDR2 from the germline V gene are SQVTM and ANQGSEA. Here the CDR3 reads CSVETGIRGIDEQYF. The CDR3 DNA is TGCAGCGTTGAAACCGGGATAAGGGGGATCGACGAGCAGTACTTC.

V and J are TRBV4-2 and TRBJ2-2; tentative D call: TRBD2 (5 bases). CDR1 and CDR2 from the germline V gene are LGHNA and YNFKEQ. V lost 6 bases and J lost 4, with 15 bases in between. There are 15 residues in the CDR3. CDR3 sequence: CASRLLLRGTGELFF. The CDR3 DNA reads TGTGCCAGCAGACTTCTTCTTCGGGGCACCGGGGAGCTGTTTTTT.

This chain links TRBV4-1 with TRBJ1-1; TRBD1 agrees at 9 bases. The CDR3 contains 18 residues. Germline CDR1 is MGHRA and CDR2 is YSYEKL. V dropped 0 bases and J dropped 0; count of bases not matched to a gene: 8. The CDR3 loop is CASSQDMGQGPLNTEAFF. The CDR3 nucleotides are TGCGCCAGCAGCCAAGATATGGGACAGGGACCCTTGAACACTGAAGCTTTCTTT.

The chain combines TRBV19 with TRBJ1-2; 7 bases align to TRBD1. V shed 1 base, J shed 4 bases, and the junction held 9 bases outside the gene matches. Germline-derived CDR1 and CDR2 are LNHDA and SQIVND (reference sequence). This CDR3 is 16 amino acids long. The CDR3: CASSIALETGFYGYTF. The DNA for the CDR3 is TGTGCCAGTAGTATAGCGTTGGAGACAGGGTTCTATGGCTACACCTTC.

This clone has just one count. The V gene is TRBV14, the J gene TRBJ1-1; D perhaps matches TRBD1 (6 bases). Germline CDR1 and CDR2: SGHDN and FVKESK. The CDR3 is 14 amino acids. V was trimmed by 1 base and J by 4 bases, leaving 10 bases between them. CDR3 DNA sequence: TGTGCCAGCAGCCAAGTGTTAGGGGGCACTGAAGCTTTCTTT. Amino acids: CASSQVLGGTEAFF.

This chain connects TRBV7-2 to TRBJ1-5; no reliable D call. V was shortened by 5 bases and J by 0 bases, with 11 bases between the two germline ends. The germline gives CDR1 SGHTA, CDR2 FQGNSA. The CDR3 consists of 15 residues. CDR3 region: CASSPGSYSNQPQHF. The DNA for the CDR3 is TGTGCCAGCAGCCCGGGGAGTTATAGCAATCAGCCCCAGCATTTT.

The chain links TRBV29-1 to TRBJ1-1; possible D gene TRBD1, 5 bases. CDR3 length: 13 residues. CDR1 is SQVTM, CDR2 ANQGSEA, per germline. V was pared by 3 bases and J by 2 bases, with 10 bases between. CDR3 sequence: CSVESGLNTEAFF. In DNA form, the CDR3 reads TGCAGCGTTGAGTCAGGGTTAAACACTGAAGCTTTCTTT.

V and J are TRBV28 and TRBJ1-3; D not certain. Trimming shortened V by 5 bases and J by 2 bases, and 7 bases separated the two germline ends. This CDR3 region has 13 residues. Germline V gene lookup returns CDR1 MDHEN and CDR2 SYDVKM. CDR3 DNA sequence: TGTGCCAGCAGTCTAGATCCTGGAAACACCATATATTTT. Its translation is CASSLDPGNTIYF.

This clone was counted only a few times. V usage is TRBV9 and J usage is TRBJ1-3, with a weak D call TRBD1 (6 bases). V was shortened by 4 bases and J by 0 bases, with 11 bases between the two germline ends. CDR1 is SGDLS, CDR2 YYNGEE, per germline. This CDR3 region has 15 residues. Here the CDR3 DNA reads TGTGCCAGCAGCCCAGGACAGCTCTCTGGAAACACCATATATTTT. This sequence encodes CASSPGQLSGNTIYF. Full variable domain (outside the CDR3, taken from reference TRBV9 and TRBJ1-3): DSGVTQTPKHLITATGQRVTLRCSPRSGDLSVYWYQQSLDQGLQFLIQYYNGEERAKGNILERFSAQQFPDLHSELNLSSLELGDSALYFCASSPGQLSGNTIYFGEGSWLTVV.

The V gene is TRBV13, the J gene TRBJ2-2; 9 nucleotides line up with TRBD1. V shed 4 bases, J shed 3 bases, and the junction held 3 bases outside the gene matches. The CDR3 length is 15 residues. The germline CDR1 and CDR2 sequences are PRHDT and FYEKMQ (reference sequence). The DNA of the CDR3 is TGTGCCAGCAGCTCGGGACAGGGCGACACCGGGGAGCTGTTTTTT. Its protein is CASSSGQGDTGELFF.

This chain links TRBV14 with TRBJ2-7, with a weak D call TRBD1 (6 bases). This CDR3 has 16 residues. Trimming removed 3 bases from V and 5 bases from J, with 20 bases in between. Germline V gene lookup returns CDR1 SGHDN and CDR2 FVKESK. The CDR3 DNA reads as TGTGCCAGCAGCCAGGCACAGGGAACCTTGGTTAACGAGCAGTACTTC. This translates into CASSQAQGTLVNEQYF.

J is TRBJ1-1 and V is TRBV19; the D gene is possibly TRBD1 (6 bases). Germline assignment: CDR1 LNHDA and CDR2 SQIVND (reference sequence). The germline V and J ends were trimmed by 3 bases and 10 bases, with 21 bases remaining between them. The CDR3 spans 15 residues. Written as DNA, the CDR3 is TGTGCCAGTAGTATGGACCGGGACATGTGGTTTGGAGCTTTCTTT. This encodes CASSMDRDMWFGAFF.

The chain links TRBV2 to TRBJ2-5; the D is unclear. The J call may be in error: the DNA end matches TRBJ2-7 better. Germline V gene data show CDR1 as SNHLY and CDR2 as FYNNEI. This CDR3 has 11 residues. CDR3 amino acids: CASSGYYEQYF. DNA for the CDR3: TGTGCCAGCAGTGGGTACTACGAGCAGTACTTC.

The V call is TRBV5-8, the J call TRBJ1-1; D perhaps matches TRBD1 (5 bases). CDR3 size: 13 residues. Trimming removed 1 base from V and 4 bases from J, with 8 bases in between. CDR1 is SGHTS and CDR2 is YDEGEE in the germline V gene. For the CDR3, the DNA is TGTGCCAGCAGCTTGTTGGGGGGCACTGAAGCTTTCTTT. Translating gives CASSLLGGTEAFF.

The gene calls are TRBV7-6 and TRBJ2-1; TRBD2 agrees at 7 bases. V lost 2 bases and J lost 8; bases outside the gene matches: 9. CDR1 is SGHVS and CDR2 is FNYEAQ in the germline V gene. CDR3 length: 15 amino acids. The CDR3 DNA is TGTGCCAGCAGCTTAAATGAGCGGGGCGGAGATGAGCAGTTCTTC. Residues: CASSLNERGGDEQFF. Full variable domain (missing parts from reference TRBV7-6 and TRBJ2-1): GAGVSQSPRYKVTKRGQDVALRCDPISGHVSLYWYRQALGQGPEFLTYFNYEAQQDKSGLPNDRFSAERPEGSISTLTIQRTEQRDSAMYRCASSLNERGGDEQFFGPGTRLTVL.

The chain has TRBV28 and TRBJ1-4; 9 positions agree with TRBD1. The V segment lost 3 bases and the J segment 9 bases; nucleotides outside the gene matches: 17. The CDR3 is 18 residues long. The V gene's germline CDR1 is MDHEN and CDR2 SYDVKM. The CDR3 DNA reads as TGTGCCAGCAGTTTTAGGAGCGGGACAGGGCCTAAAAGGAAAAAACTGTTTTTT. Translated, it gives CASSFRSGTGPKRKKLFF.

Of note for this clone: The same CDR3 can be traced to other DNA sequences in this sample. V is TRBV6-6 and J is TRBJ1-5; D gene uncertain. The CDR3 is made up of 12 amino acids. CDR1 and CDR2 (germline): MNHNY, SVGAGI (reference sequence). The ends were cut back, 3 bases at V and 4 bases at J, with 4 bases in the middle. The chain's CDR3 is CASSYLNQPQHF. Written as DNA, the CDR3 is TGTGCCAGCAGTTATCTTAATCAGCCCCAGCATTTT.

This chain connects TRBV7-2 to TRBJ1-2; 7 bases agree with TRBD1. The CDR3 length is 13 residues. The V and J ends lost 5 bases and 2 bases, in that order; junction bases with no gene match: 2. Per germline, CDR1 SGHTA and CDR2 FQGNSA. CDR3 bases: TGTGCCAGCAGCCCGGACAGGAACTATGGCTACACCTTC. Its protein product is CASSPDRNYGYTF.

CDR3 sequence reads: CASSSNPPSTDTQYF. The CDR3 nucleotides are TGTGCCAGCAGCTCTAATCCCCCTAGCACAGATACGCAGTATTTT. This chain links TRBV5-6 with TRBJ2-3, with D hard to call. Germline V gene sequence: CDR1 SGHDT, CDR2 YYEEEE. Deletions cut 3 bases from V and 0 bases from J, with 11 bases between. This CDR3 region has 15 residues.

This rearrangement joins TRBV19 to TRBJ1-2, with 9 nucleotides matching TRBD1. Germline trimming cut 4 bases from V and 13 bases from J; bases unmatched to any gene: 7. This CDR3 comprises 12 residues. Germline loops: CDR1 LNHDA, CDR2 SQIVND (reference sequence). The CDR3 bases are TGTGCCAGTAGTAACCGACAGGGGGAAGGCACCTTC. Its translation is CASSNRQGEGTF.